This TCR beta chain appears in the sequencing data of a study of T cell responses to AZD1222 COVID-19 vaccine. As for this clone: Its antigen remains unknown.

Study-level points and caveats: Donors were largely white British and mainly female; clonal diversity was possibly underestimated.

Germline-derived CDR1 and CDR2 are KGHDR and SFDVKD. Trimming shortened V by 5 bases and J by 8 bases, and 14 bases separated the two germline ends. The CDR3 loop spans 13 amino acids. TCRdb keeps only in-frame clones here, not all; method: immunoSEQ multiplex PCR. The sample records approximately 110,000 clones, 70% to 90% being singletons. The chain is built from TRBV24-1 and TRBJ1-2, with a weak D call TRBD1 (5 bases). The source of this sequence is an adult in good health. This sample comprised peripheral blood, obtained on day 0 of AZD1222 vaccination. CDR3 nucleotides: TGTGCCACCAGTGCTGAGGGGTGGAGGGGCTACACCTTC. Protein: CATSAEGWRGYTF.